Presented here are 3 T cell receptor beta chains from one specimen sequenced in a study of T-cell memory formation after mild COVID-19. TCRdb independently ran MiXCR on the 5' RACE reads; one entry per CDR3 protein. The table shows 550,000 to 600,000 distinct CDR3 sequences, with about 20% occurring only once. The sequencing input was PBMCs or a T cell subset sorted from them (not recorded which). All receptors come from an adult woman who had mild COVID-19 (a few samples of this study predate the infection). Cell type and time point are not known.

The chain has TRBV3-1 and TRBJ1-1; weak D call: TRBD1 (5 bases). Germline lookup yields CDR1 LGHDT and CDR2 YNNKEL (reference sequence). V dropped 4 bases and J dropped 6 bases, with 15 bases sitting between them. The CDR3 has 14 residues. This CDR3 reads CASSPLAGRAEAFF. The CDR3 region has the DNA TGTGCCAGCAGCCCCTTAGCAGGGCGGGCTGAAGCTTTCTTT.

With respect to this clonotype: The final CDR3 position lacks the conserved phenylalanine or tryptophan, pointing to a likely read error. It is unclear where the CDR3 begins or ends on the DNA, so no DNA is shown, and the CDR3 is as TCRdb lists it. The chain joins TRBV3-1 to TRBJ2-7; the listed D gene, TRBD2, was not tested against the DNA. Both ends counted, the CDR3 spans 12 residues. Germline assignment: CDR1 LGHDT and CDR2 YNNKEL (reference sequence). CDR3 region: CASSQGSLTPVL.

In this sample, this clonotype turned up a few times. This chain connects TRBV20-1 to TRBJ1-5; D is unclear. CDR1 is DFQATT, CDR2 SNEGSKA, per germline (reference sequence). CDR3 length: 12 residues. The V end was cut by 3 bases, the J end by 1 base, with 4 bases between. CDR3 in amino acids: CSARISNQPQHF. CDR3 bases: TGCAGTGCTAGGATAAGCAATCAGCCCCAGCATTTT.